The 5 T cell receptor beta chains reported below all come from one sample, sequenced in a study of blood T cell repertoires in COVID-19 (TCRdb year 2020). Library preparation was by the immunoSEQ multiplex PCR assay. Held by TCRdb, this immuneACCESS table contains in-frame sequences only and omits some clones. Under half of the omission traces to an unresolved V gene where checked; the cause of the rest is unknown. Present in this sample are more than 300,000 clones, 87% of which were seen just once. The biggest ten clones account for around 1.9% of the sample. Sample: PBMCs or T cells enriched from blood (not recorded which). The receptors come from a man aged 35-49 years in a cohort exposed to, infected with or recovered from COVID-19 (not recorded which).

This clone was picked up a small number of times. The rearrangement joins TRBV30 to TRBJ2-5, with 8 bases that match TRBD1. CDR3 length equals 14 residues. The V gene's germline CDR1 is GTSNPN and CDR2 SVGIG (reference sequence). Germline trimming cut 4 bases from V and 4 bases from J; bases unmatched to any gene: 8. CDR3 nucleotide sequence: TGTGCCTGGAATGTTGGACAGGGTCGAGAGACCCAGTACTTC. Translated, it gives CAWNVGQGRETQYF.

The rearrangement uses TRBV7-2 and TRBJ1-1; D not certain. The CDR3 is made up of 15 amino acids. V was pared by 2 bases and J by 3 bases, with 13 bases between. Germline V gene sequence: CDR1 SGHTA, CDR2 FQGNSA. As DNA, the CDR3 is TGTGCCAGCAGCTTACGGGGAAATAGACACACTGAAGCTTTCTTT. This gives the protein CASSLRGNRHTEAFF. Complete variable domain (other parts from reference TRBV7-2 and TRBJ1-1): GAGVSQSPSNKVTEKGKDVELRCDPISGHTALYWYRQSLGQGLEFLIYFQGNSAPDKSGLPSDRFSAERTGGSVSTLTIQRTQQEDSAVYLCASSLRGNRHTEAFFGQGTRLTVV.

Written as DNA, the CDR3 is TGCGCCAGCAGAGTAGCGGGAGGGGCAGATACGCAGTATTTT. It yields the protein CASRVAGGADTQYF. J is TRBJ2-3 and V is TRBV10-2, with 11 positions matching TRBD2. CDR1 is WSHSY and CDR2 is SAAADI in the germline V gene. This CDR3 comprises 14 residues. Trimming removed 6 bases from V and 4 bases from J; junction bases left unmatched: 3.

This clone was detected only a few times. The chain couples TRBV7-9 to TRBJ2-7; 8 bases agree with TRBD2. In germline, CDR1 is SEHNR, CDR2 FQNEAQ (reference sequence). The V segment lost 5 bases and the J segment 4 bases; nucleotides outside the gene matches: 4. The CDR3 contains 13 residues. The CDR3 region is CASSRLASYEQYF. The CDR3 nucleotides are TGTGCCAGCAGCAGACTAGCGTCGTACGAGCAGTACTTC. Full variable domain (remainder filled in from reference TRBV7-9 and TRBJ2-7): DTGVSQNPRHKITKRGQNVTFRCDPISEHNRLYWYRQTLGQGPEFLTYFQNEAQLEKSRLLSDRFSAERPKGSFSTLEIQRTEQGDSAMYLCASSRLASYEQYFGPGTRLTVT.

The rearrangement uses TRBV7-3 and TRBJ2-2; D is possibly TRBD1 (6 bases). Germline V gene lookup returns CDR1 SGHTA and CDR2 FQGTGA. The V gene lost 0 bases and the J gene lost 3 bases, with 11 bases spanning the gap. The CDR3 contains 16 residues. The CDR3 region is CASSLTTYRDTGELFF. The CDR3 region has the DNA TGTGCCAGCAGCTTAACAACGTACAGGGACACCGGGGAGCTGTTTTTT.